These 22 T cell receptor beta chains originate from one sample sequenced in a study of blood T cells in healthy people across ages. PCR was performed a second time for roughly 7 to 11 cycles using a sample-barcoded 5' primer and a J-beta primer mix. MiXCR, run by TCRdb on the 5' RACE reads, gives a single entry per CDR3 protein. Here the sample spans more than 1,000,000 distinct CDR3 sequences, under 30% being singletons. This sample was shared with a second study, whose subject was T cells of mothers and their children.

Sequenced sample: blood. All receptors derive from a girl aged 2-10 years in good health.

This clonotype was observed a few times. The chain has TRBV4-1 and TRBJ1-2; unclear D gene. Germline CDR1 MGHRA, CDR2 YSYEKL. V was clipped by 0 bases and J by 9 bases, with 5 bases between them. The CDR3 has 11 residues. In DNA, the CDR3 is TGCGCCAGCAGCCAAGATCTGAGCTACACCTTC. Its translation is CASSQDLSYTF.

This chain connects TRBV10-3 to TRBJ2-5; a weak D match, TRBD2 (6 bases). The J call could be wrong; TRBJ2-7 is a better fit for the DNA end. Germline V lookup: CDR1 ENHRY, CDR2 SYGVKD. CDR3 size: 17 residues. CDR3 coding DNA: TGTGCCATCAGGGAGGTTGAGCGACTAGGGAGTATCAACGAGCAGTACTTC. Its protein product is CAIREVERLGSINEQYF.

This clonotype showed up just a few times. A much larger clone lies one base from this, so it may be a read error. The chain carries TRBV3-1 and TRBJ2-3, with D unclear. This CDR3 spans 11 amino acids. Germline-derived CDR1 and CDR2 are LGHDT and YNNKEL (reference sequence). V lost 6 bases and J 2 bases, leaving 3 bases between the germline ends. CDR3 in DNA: TGTGCCAGCAGACACACAGATACGCAGTATTTT. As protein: CASRHTDTQYF.

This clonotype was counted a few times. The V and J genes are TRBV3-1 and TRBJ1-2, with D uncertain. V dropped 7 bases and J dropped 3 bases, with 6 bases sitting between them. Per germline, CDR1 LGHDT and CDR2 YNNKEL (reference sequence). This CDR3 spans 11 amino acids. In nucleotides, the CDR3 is TGTGCCAGCACAGGCTACTATGGCTACACCTTC. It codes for CASTGYYGYTF.

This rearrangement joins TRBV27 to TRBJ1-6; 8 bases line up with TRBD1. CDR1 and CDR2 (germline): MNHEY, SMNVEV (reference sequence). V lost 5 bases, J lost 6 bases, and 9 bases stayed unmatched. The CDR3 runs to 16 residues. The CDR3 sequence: CASSRIQGASNSPLHF. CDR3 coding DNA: TGTGCCAGCAGTAGGATTCAGGGGGCATCTAATTCACCCCTCCACTTT.

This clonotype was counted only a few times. In DNA form, the CDR3 reads TGCAGTGCTAGAAAGGCTAGGGCGTATTACGAGCAGTACTTC. This gives the protein CSARKARAYYEQYF. The V call is TRBV20-1, the J call TRBJ2-7; D remains ambiguous. Germline V gene lookup returns CDR1 DFQATT and CDR2 SNEGSKA (reference sequence). The germline V and J ends were trimmed by 2 bases and 4 bases, with 15 bases remaining between them. The CDR3 sequence is 14 residues long.

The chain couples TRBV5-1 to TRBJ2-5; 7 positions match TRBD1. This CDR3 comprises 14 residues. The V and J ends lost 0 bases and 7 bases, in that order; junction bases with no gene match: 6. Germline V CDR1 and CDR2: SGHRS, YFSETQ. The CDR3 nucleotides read TGCGCCAGCAGCTTGGCCCAGGGGGTAGGGACCCAGTACTTC. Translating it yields CASSLAQGVGTQYF. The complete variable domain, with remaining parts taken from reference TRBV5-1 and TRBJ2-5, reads KAGVTQTPRYLIKTRGQQVTLSCSPISGHRSVSWYQQTPGQGLQFLFEYFSETQRNKGNFPGRFSGRQFSNSRSEMNVSTLELGDSALYLCASSLAQGVGTQYFGPGTRLLVL.

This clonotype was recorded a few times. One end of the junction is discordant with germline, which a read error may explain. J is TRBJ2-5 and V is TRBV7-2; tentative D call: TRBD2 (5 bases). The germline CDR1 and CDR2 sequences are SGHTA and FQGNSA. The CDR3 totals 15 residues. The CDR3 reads CAGSLVRGFGETQYF. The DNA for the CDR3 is TGTGCCGGCAGCTTAGTTCGGGGTTTTGGGGAGACCCAGTACTTC. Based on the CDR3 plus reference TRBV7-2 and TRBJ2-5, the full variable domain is GAGVSQSPSNKVTEKGKDVELRCDPISGHTALYWYRQSLGQGLEFLIYFQGNSAPDKSGLPSDRFSAERTGGSVSTLTIQRTQQEDSAVYLCAGSLVRGFGETQYFGPGTRLLVL.

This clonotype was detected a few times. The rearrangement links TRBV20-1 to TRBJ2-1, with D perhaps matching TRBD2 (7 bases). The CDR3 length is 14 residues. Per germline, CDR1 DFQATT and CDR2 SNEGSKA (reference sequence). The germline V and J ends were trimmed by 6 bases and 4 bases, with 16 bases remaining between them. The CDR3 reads CSAAAGAAYNEQFF. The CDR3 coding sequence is TGCAGTGCCGCCGCGGGGGCAGCTTACAATGAGCAGTTCTTC.

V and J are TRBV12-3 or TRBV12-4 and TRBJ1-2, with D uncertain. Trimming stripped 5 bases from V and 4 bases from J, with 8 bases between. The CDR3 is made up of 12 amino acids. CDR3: CASSGVGYGYTF. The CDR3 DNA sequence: TGTGCCAGCAGTGGGGTTGGCTATGGCTACACCTTC.

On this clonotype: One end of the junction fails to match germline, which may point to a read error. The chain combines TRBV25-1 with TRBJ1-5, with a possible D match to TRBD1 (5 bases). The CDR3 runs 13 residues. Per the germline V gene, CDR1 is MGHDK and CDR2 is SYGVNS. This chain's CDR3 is CASGEGGNQPQHF. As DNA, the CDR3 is TGTGCCAGCGGTGAAGGGGGCAATCAGCCCCAGCATTTT. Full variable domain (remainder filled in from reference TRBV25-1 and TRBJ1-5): EADIYQTPRYLVIGTGKKITLECSQTMGHDKMYWYQQDPGMELHLIHYSYGVNSTEKGDLSSESTVSRIRTEHFPLTLESARPSHTSQYLCASGEGGNQPQHFGDGTRLSIL.

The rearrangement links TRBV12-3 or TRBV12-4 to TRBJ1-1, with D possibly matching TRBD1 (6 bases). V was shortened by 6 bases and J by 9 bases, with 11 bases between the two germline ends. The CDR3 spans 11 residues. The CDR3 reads CASSHREKAFF. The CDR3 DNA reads TGTGCCAGCAGCCACAGGGAGAAAGCTTTCTTT.

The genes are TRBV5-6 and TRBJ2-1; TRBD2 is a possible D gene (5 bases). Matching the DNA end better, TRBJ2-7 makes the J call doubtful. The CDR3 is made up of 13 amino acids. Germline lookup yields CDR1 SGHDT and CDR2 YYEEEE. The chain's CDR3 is CASSQLPGNEQYF. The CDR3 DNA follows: TGTGCCAGCAGCCAACTTCCCGGGAACGAGCAGTACTTC.

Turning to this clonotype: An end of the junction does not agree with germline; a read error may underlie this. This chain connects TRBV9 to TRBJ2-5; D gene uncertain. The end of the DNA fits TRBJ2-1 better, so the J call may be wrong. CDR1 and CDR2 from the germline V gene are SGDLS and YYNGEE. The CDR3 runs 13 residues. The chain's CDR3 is CASSGSPYTEQFF. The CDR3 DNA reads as TGTGCCAGCAGCGGGTCCCCCTACACTGAGCAGTTCTTC.

CDR3 nucleotide sequence: TGTGCCAGCAGCTTAGTCCCCGGACAGGGGACTAGCGAGAATCCCGGGGAGCTGTTTTTT. Translated: CASSLVPGQGTSENPGELFF. The rearrangement links TRBV13 to TRBJ2-2, with D possibly matching TRBD2 (10 bases). Germline lookup yields CDR1 PRHDT and CDR2 FYEKMQ (reference sequence). V lost 1 base to trimming and J lost 6 bases, with 27 bases between them. The CDR3 runs to 20 residues.

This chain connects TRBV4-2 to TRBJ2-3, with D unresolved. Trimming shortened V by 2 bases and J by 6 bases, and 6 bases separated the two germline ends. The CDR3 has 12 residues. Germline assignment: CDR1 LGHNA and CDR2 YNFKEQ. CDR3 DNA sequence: TGTGCCAGCAGCCAAAGGTCCGATACGCAGTATTTT. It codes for CASSQRSDTQYF.

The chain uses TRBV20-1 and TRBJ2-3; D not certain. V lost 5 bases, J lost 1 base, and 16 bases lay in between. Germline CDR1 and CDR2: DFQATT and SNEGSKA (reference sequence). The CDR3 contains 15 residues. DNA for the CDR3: TGCAGTGCTCGCCCACTGGGGTGGCGCACAGATACGCAGTATTTT. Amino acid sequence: CSARPLGWRTDTQYF.

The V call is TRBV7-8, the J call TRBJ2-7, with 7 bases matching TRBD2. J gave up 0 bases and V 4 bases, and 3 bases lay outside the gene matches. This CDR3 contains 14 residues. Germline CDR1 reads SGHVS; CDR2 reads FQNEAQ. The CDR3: CASSWTRYSYEQYF. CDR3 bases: TGTGCCAGCAGCTGGACTAGGTACTCCTACGAGCAGTACTTC.

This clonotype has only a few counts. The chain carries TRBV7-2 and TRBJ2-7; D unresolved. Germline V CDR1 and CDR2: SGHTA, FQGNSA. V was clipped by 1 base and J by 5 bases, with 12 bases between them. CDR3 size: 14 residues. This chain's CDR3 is CASSLEGIGDEQYF. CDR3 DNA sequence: TGTGCCAGCAGCTTAGAAGGGATCGGCGACGAGCAGTACTTC.

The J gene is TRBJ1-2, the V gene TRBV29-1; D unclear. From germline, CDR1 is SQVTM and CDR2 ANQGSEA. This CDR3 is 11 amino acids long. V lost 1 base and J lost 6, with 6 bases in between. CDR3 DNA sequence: TGCAGCGTTGAAGGGATGGATGGCTACACCTTC. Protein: CSVEGMDGYTF.

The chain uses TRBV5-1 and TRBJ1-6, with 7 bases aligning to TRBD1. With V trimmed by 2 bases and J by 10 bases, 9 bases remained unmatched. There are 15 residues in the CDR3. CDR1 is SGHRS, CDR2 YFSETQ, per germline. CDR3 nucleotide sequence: TGCGCCAGCAGCTTTATCCGGGACAGTTCCTCACCCCTCCACTTT. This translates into CASSFIRDSSSPLHF.

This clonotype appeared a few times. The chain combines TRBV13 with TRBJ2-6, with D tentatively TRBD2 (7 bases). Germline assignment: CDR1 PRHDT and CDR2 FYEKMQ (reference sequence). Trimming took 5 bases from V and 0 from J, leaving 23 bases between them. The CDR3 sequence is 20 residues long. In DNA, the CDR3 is TGTGCCAGCAGCGTCGGGGGGCGGCGTAATCTCCTCTCTGGGGCCAACGTCCTGACTTTC. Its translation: CASSVGGRRNLLSGANVLTF.